Below, 11 T cell receptor beta chains from the same sample are listed, as sequenced in a study of blood T cell repertoires in COVID-19. The repertoire was sequenced with immunoSEQ multiplex PCR; TCRdb's copy has only in-frame clones and lacks some. The sample has some 300,000 clones; around 91% are singletons. Input material: PBMCs or T cells enriched from blood (not recorded which). The receptors come from a woman under 30 with acute COVID-19.

The chain combines TRBV28 with TRBJ1-6; D remains unclear. Germline values: CDR1 MDHEN, CDR2 SYDVKM. Trimming took off 5 bases at V and 7 bases at J, with 18 bases between the two ends. This CDR3 spans 16 amino acids. This CDR3 is CASSIRLKVTNSPLHF. CDR3 nucleotides: TGTGCCAGCAGTATACGCCTCAAGGTGACAAATTCACCCCTCCACTTT.

The rearrangement joins TRBV3-1 (or the pseudogene TRBV3-2) to TRBJ2-1; TRBD2 matches at 11 bases. The V gene's germline CDR1 is LGHDT and CDR2 YNNKEL (reference sequence). The CDR3 is made up of 15 amino acids. V shed 0 bases and J 7 bases; nucleotides not matched to a gene: 2. CDR3 amino acids: CASSQETSGNNEQFF. Here the CDR3 DNA reads TGTGCCAGCAGCCAAGAGACTAGCGGGAATAATGAGCAGTTCTTC.

The V and J genes are TRBV12-3 or TRBV12-4 and TRBJ2-4; TRBD1 aligns across 9 bases. The CDR3 loop spans 12 amino acids. J lost 11 bases, V lost 4 bases, and 3 bases had no gene match. CDR3 bases: TGTGCCAGCAGTTCGACAGGGGGGGTTCAGTACTTC. Amino acid sequence: CASSSTGGVQYF.

The rearrangement uses TRBV9 and TRBJ2-3, with a tentative D call TRBD1 (6 bases). V shed 3 bases and J shed 0 bases, with 14 bases lying between them. Germline V CDR1 and CDR2: SGDLS, YYNGEE. The CDR3 spans 16 residues. Written as DNA, the CDR3 is TGTGCCAGCAGCGCCAGGGGCGGCAAAAGCACAGATACGCAGTATTTT. Translation gives CASSARGGKSTDTQYF.

The chain combines TRBV19 with TRBJ1-3; D is ambiguous. This CDR3 region has 16 residues. The germline gives CDR1 LNHDA, CDR2 SQIVND (reference sequence). Trimming cost V 3 bases and J 10 bases, with 22 bases left between them. The CDR3 DNA sequence: TGTGCCAGTAGTATGATTTCGGCCTTTATCGGGAGAACCATATATTTT. Translated, it gives CASSMISAFIGRTIYF.

This chain connects TRBV15 to TRBJ2-7; 7 positions match TRBD2. Losses at the gene ends were 0 bases for V and 0 bases for J; bases not matched to a gene: 5. The CDR3 loop spans 16 amino acids. Germline assignment: CDR1 LNHNV and CDR2 YYDKDF (reference sequence). As DNA, the CDR3 is TGTGCCACCAGCAGAGATTCCAGCGGGATCTCCTACGAGCAGTACTTC. It is translated as CATSRDSSGISYEQYF.

The rearrangement links TRBV20-1 to TRBJ2-3, with D maybe TRBD2 (6 bases). Germline CDR1 and CDR2: DFQATT and SNEGSKA (reference sequence). There are 14 residues in the CDR3. Deletions cut 3 bases from V and 1 base from J, with 11 bases between. CDR3 DNA sequence: TGCAGTGCTAGTACGTCGGGAGGCACAGATACGCAGTATTTT. This encodes CSASTSGGTDTQYF.

The V and J genes are TRBV6-5 and TRBJ2-7; 7 positions match TRBD1. Germline CDR1 and CDR2: MNHEY and SVGAGI. This CDR3 is built from 13 residues. The trim removed 6 bases at V and 2 bases at J, leaving 4 bases unmatched. In DNA form, the CDR3 reads TGTGCCAGCAGGCCGACAGGGCCCTACGAGCAGTACTTC. This codes for CASRPTGPYEQYF.

The chain has TRBV10-1 and TRBJ2-7; tentatively, D is TRBD1 (6 bases). CDR3 length: 17 amino acids. Deletions cut 3 bases from V and 6 bases from J, with 24 bases between. Germline-derived CDR1 and CDR2 are WNHNN and SYGVQD (reference sequence). CDR3 coding DNA: TGCGCCAGCAGTGATACGGTTGATTGTGACAGGTTCGGCGAGCAGTACTTC. As protein: CASSDTVDCDRFGEQYF.

CDR3 DNA: TGTGCCAGCACCGATCTAGCAATAGATACGCAGTATTTT. The encoded protein is CASTDLAIDTQYF. The chain uses TRBV28 and TRBJ2-3; a weak D match, TRBD2 (5 bases). The CDR3 has 13 amino acids. The germline gives CDR1 MDHEN, CDR2 SYDVKM. Trimming took 7 bases from V and 5 from J, leaving 13 bases between them.

V gene TRBV14 combines with J gene TRBJ1-1; no clear D. Trimming took 5 bases from V and 0 from J, leaving 7 bases between them. This CDR3 is 13 amino acids long. CDR1 SGHDN and CDR2 FVKESK come from the germline V gene. This CDR3 is CASSDGLNTEAFF. In DNA, the CDR3 is TGTGCCAGCAGCGATGGGCTGAACACTGAAGCTTTCTTT.